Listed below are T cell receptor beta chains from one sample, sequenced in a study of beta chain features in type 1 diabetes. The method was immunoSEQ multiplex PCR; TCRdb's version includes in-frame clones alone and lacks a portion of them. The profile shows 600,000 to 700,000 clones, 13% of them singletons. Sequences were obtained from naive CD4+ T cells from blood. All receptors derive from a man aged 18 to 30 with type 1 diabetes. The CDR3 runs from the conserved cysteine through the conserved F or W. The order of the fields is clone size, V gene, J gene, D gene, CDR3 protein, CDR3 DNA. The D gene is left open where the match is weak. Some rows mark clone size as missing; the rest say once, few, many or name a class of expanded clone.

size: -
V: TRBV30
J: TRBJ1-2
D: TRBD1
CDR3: CAWMSGGGYGYTF
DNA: TGTGCCTGGATGTCAGGGGGCGGGTATGGCTACACCTTC

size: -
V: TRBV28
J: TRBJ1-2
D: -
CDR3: CASSLTLTDNFYGYTF
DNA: TGTGCCAGCAGTTTAACCCTGACAGACAACTTCTATGGCTACACCTTC

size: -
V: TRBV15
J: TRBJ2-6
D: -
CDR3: CATSRDRSGANVLTF
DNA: TGTGCCACCAGCAGAGACAGGTCTGGGGCCAACGTCCTGACTTTC

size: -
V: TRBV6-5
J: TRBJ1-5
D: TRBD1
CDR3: CASRTGGRGQPQHF
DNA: TGTGCCAGCAGAACAGGGGGGCGCGGCCAGCCCCAGCATTTT

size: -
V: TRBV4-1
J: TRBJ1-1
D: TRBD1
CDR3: CASSQDGQGGTEAFF
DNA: TGCGCCAGCAGCCAAGATGGGCAGGGGGGGACTGAAGCTTTCTTT

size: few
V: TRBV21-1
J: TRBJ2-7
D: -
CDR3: CASGTGFEQYF
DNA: TGTGCCAGTGGAACAGGGTTCGAGCAGTACTTC

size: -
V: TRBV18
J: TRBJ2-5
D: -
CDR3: CASSRPGLLTETQYF
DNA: TGTGCCAGCTCACGACCGGGACTCCTTACCGAGACCCAGTACTTC

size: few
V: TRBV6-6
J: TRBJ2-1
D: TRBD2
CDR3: CASSYRLAGGPGEQFF
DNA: TGTGCCAGCAGTTACAGGCTAGCGGGGGGGCCAGGTGAGCAGTTCTTC

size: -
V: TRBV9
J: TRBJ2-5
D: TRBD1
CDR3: CASSPHPTGVGETQYF
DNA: TGTGCCAGCAGCCCCCACCCTACAGGGGTCGGAGAGACCCAGTACTTC

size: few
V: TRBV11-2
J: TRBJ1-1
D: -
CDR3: CASSLEGWAFF
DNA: TGTGCCAGCAGCTTAGAAGGTTGGGCTTTCTTT

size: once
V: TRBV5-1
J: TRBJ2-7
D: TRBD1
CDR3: CASSSGGGTGPYEQYF
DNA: TGCGCCAGCAGCTCGGGAGGAGGGACAGGGCCCTACGAGCAGTACTTC

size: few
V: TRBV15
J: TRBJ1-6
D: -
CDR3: CATSRDPGPAGSPLHF
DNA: TGTGCCACCAGCAGAGATCCAGGGCCTGCCGGATCACCCCTCCACTTT

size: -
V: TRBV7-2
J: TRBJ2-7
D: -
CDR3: CASSPYLITEQYF
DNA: TGTGCCAGCAGCCCATACCTTATAACCGAGCAGTACTTC

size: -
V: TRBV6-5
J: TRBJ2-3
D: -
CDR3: CASSYSIPASSQYF
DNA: TGTGCCAGCAGTTACTCGATTCCCGCGTCCTCGCAGTATTTT

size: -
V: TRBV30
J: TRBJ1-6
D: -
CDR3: CAWSPSGDSPLHF
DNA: TGTGCCTGGAGCCCCTCGGGGGATTCACCCCTCCACTTT

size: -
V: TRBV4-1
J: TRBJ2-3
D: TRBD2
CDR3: CASSQASSGEGTDTQYF
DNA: TGCGCCAGCAGCCAAGCGTCTAGCGGGGAGGGGACAGATACGCAGTATTTT

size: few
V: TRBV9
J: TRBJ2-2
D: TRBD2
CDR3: CASSSQRGGPSTGELFF
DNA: TGTGCCAGCAGCTCGCAGCGGGGGGGCCCCAGCACCGGGGAGCTGTTTTTT

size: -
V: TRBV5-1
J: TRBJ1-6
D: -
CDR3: CASSLARRLNSPLHF
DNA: TGCGCCAGCAGCCTAGCCCGACGGCTCAATTCACCCCTCCACTTT

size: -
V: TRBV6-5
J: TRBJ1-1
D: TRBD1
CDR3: CASSYSQGGTEAFF
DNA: TGTGCCAGCAGTTACTCACAGGGGGGCACTGAAGCTTTCTTT

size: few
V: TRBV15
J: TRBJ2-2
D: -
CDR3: CATSRGGGVNTGELFF
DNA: TGTGCCACCAGCAGAGGGGGCGGGGTGAACACCGGGGAGCTGTTTTTT